These T cell receptor beta chains were read from a single sample in a study of graft-versus-host responses after intestinal transplantation. Sequencing used immunoSEQ multiplex PCR; TCRdb keeps in-frame clones, though not all of them. The repertoire includes some 15,000 clones, 74% of them detected once, and approximately 3.7% sits in the top ten. The sample consisted of ileum tissue, taken 14 days after transplant. These receptors were obtained from a human patient who received an intestinal transplant, so some T cells may come from the graft donor. Both conserved end residues are trimmed from each CDR3. Each record gives: clone size, J gene, D gene, V gene, CDR3 protein. The D gene is left open where the match is weak. Expanded clones are given a class, and other clones once, few, many or no size at all.

>few|TRBJ1-6|TRBD1|TRBV4-1
ASSQVPTGARYEPLH
>-|TRBJ2-2|-|TRBV25-1
ASSEPSLGTGELF
>once|TRBJ2-5|-|TRBV11-2
ASTMLTRDSQY
>few|TRBJ2-7|-|TRBV2
ASSEAVGAGRYEQY
>few|TRBJ1-1|-|TRBV11-2
ASSLLGEVGWAF
>-|TRBJ2-7|TRBD1|TRBV11-2
ASSPGQGAYEQY
>-|TRBJ2-5|-|TRBV6-1
ASSETETQY
>-|TRBJ1-5|TRBD1|TRBV6-5
ASSAQGVQPQH
>-|TRBJ2-7|-|TRBV15
ATSRAGGHEQY
>few|TRBJ1-1|-|TRBV4-2
ASSHPLTEAF
>-|TRBJ1-3|TRBD1|TRBV19
ASGQGTGNTIY
>-|TRBJ2-5|TRBD2|TRBV29-1
SVDGTSGGLYQETQY
>-|TRBJ1-2|-|TRBV27
ASSFVGGKEHGYT
>-|TRBJ1-1|-|TRBV11-3
ASSLAGAMNTEAF
>-|TRBJ2-7|TRBD2|TRBV7-3
ASSLGETSWSEQY
>-|TRBJ2-1|TRBD1|TRBV27
ASSPQGAAYNEQF